These T cell receptor beta chains were read from a single sample in a study of T cell responses to AZD1222 COVID-19 vaccine. Clones were read by immunoSEQ multiplex PCR, and TCRdb kept only the in-frame ones, dropping some. The data show some 96,000 clones, around nine tenths seen once. The material sequenced was peripheral blood, taken on day 0 of AZD1222 vaccination. Receptor source: an adult in good health. The CDR3 runs from the conserved cysteine through the conserved F or W.

j_call v_call cdr3_aa
TRBJ2-3 TRBV4-1 CASSQASASLLSPTDTQYF
TRBJ2-7 TRBV4-3 CASSPVAGGYLYEQYF
TRBJ1-3 TRBV7-8 CASRFDRAGNTIYF
TRBJ1-1 TRBV12-3/TRBV12-4 CASSVDRGEAFF
TRBJ2-7 TRBV18 CASSPRRTLYTYEQYF
TRBJ1-1 TRBV18 CASSPEAGHTEAFF
TRBJ1-5 TRBV2 CASTDDRAGGQPQHF
TRBJ2-7 TRBV19 CASSISPAGGPYEQYF
TRBJ1-2 TRBV5-4 CASSTATNRADGYTF
TRBJ1-3 TRBV28 CASSAWTGRGIYF
TRBJ1-1 TRBV5-5 CASSPTTYRGQLEAFF
TRBJ2-1 TRBV4-1 CASSQDVSAHEQFF
TRBJ1-6 TRBV7-9 CASSFAGTADNSPLHF
TRBJ2-5 TRBV18 CASSLSPGPETQYF
TRBJ1-3 TRBV3-1/TRBV3-2 CASSQFQGSGNTIYF